This T cell receptor (beta chain) was profiled in a study of T cells expressing NK-cell markers. Study details: Sorted CD3+CD56-NKG2C+, CD3+CD56+NKG2C+ and CD3+CD56+NKG2C- T cells supplied the TCR beta repertoires. With respect to HCMV, seven of the eight sequenced donors were seropositive, and one was seronegative.

Production of TCR beta cDNA relied on 5'RACE template switching with UMIs. With the 5' RACE reads reprocessed, TCRdb shows one record per CDR3 protein and no DNA. Seen in this sample are 500,000 to 700,000 distinct CDR3 sequences; the ten most common clones hold roughly 3.4%. The CDR3 has 14 amino acids. Germline CDR1 is MDHEN and CDR2 is SYDVKM. Points on this clonotype: The antigen is undetermined.

Study-wide findings and caveats: These same clonotypes (in several donors) also led the CD3+CD56-NKG2C+ fraction.

The gene calls are TRBV28 and TRBJ2-7. Sequencing used blood T cells: a sorted CD56 or NKG2C T cell subset, CD4+ or CD8+ T cells, or bulk PBMC T cells (not recorded which). The receptor was derived from a man aged 18-30 years in good health. The chain's CDR3 is CASCSRQGPYEQYF.